What follows are 25 T cell receptor beta chains derived from one specimen sequenced in a study of blood T cell repertoires in COVID-19. The protocol was immunoSEQ multiplex PCR, while the TCRdb copy is restricted to in-frame clones and leaves out a portion. The repertoire includes 120,000 to 150,000 clones, around 84% of them detected once, and 35% to 40% sits in the top ten. Sequenced: peripheral blood. These receptors were collected from a human donor in a cohort sampled during active COVID-19.

V usage is TRBV6-5 and J usage is TRBJ2-1; 8 bases line up with TRBD2. The CDR3 extends over 15 amino acids. The germline gives CDR1 MNHEY, CDR2 SVGAGI. V lost 7 bases to trimming and J lost 2 bases; unmatched junction nucleotides: 7. This CDR3 reads CASTLIAGPYNEQFF. The CDR3 region has the DNA TGTGCCAGCACCTTGATAGCGGGGCCCTACAATGAGCAGTTCTTC.

The genes are TRBV7-2 and TRBJ2-3; 10 nucleotides agree with TRBD1. V lost 5 bases, J lost 2 bases, and 7 bases stayed unmatched. The germline V gene has CDR1 SGHTA and CDR2 FQGNSA. This CDR3 has 16 amino acids. DNA of the CDR3: TGTGCCAGCAGCCCGAAACGACAGGGGGCCACAGATACGCAGTATTTT. Translation gives CASSPKRQGATDTQYF.

The chain combines TRBV28 with TRBJ2-3; 9 positions match TRBD1. CDR3 size: 16 residues. The ends lost 3 bases at V and 4 bases at J; junction bases unmatched: 8. CDR1 and CDR2 (germline): MDHEN, SYDVKM. CDR3 residues: CASSFWADRGPDTQYF. CDR3 bases: TGTGCCAGCAGTTTCTGGGCGGACAGGGGCCCAGATACGCAGTATTTT. Full variable domain (rest looked up from reference TRBV28 and TRBJ2-3): DVKVTQSSRYLVKRTGEKVFLECVQDMDHENMFWYRQDPGLGLRLIYFSYDVKMKEKGDIPEGYSVSREKKERFSLILESASTNQTSMYLCASSFWADRGPDTQYFGPGTRLTVL.

V gene TRBV5-1 combines with J gene TRBJ1-2, with 8 bases matching TRBD1. After removal of 4 bases from V and 3 bases from J, the junction contained 5 bases not matched to a gene. CDR3 length: 14 residues. Germline V CDR1 and CDR2: SGHRS, YFSETQ. CDR3 in amino acids: CASSAGQVDYGYTF. The CDR3 DNA is TGCGCCAGCAGCGCGGGACAGGTTGACTATGGCTACACCTTC.

This rearrangement joins TRBV7-2 to TRBJ2-7; TRBD1 matches at 10 bases. This CDR3 is 13 amino acids long. The ends lost 5 bases at V and 6 bases at J; junction bases unmatched: 4. Germline V lookup: CDR1 SGHTA, CDR2 FQGNSA. The CDR3 is CASSRQGAAEQYF. DNA for the CDR3: TGTGCCAGCAGCAGACAGGGGGCGGCCGAGCAGTACTTC.

The chain carries TRBV9 and TRBJ1-1, with D uncertain. V gave up 4 bases and J gave up 0 bases, with 10 bases separating them. The germline gives CDR1 SGDLS, CDR2 YYNGEE. This CDR3 is built from 14 residues. The DNA for the CDR3 is TGTGCCAGCAGCCCCCGCAGGCTGAACACTGAAGCTTTCTTT. Amino acid sequence: CASSPRRLNTEAFF.

This chain uses TRBV18 with TRBJ1-5; D remains unclear. Trimming removed 2 bases from V and 5 bases from J, with 13 bases in between. This CDR3 contains 15 residues. Per germline, CDR1 KGHSH and CDR2 LQKENI. CDR3 sequence: CASSPTRTAYQPQHF. In DNA, the CDR3 is TGTGCCAGCTCACCAACTAGAACAGCTTATCAGCCCCAGCATTTT.

The V call is TRBV19, the J call TRBJ2-7; 12 bases align to TRBD2. The ends lost 5 bases at V and 5 bases at J; junction bases unmatched: 7. Looked up from germline, CDR1 is LNHDA and CDR2 is SQIVND (reference sequence). This CDR3 has 15 residues. The CDR3 DNA reads as TGTGCCAGTAGTCCTTTGACTAGCGGGGGACACGAGCAGTACTTC. Its protein is CASSPLTSGGHEQYF.

The chain employs TRBV30 and TRBJ1-2, with TRBD1 as a possible D gene (6 bases). V lost 0 bases and J 8 bases, leaving 10 bases between the germline ends. The CDR3 length is 12 residues. Germline V lookup: CDR1 GTSNPN, CDR2 SVGIG (reference sequence). CDR3 in DNA: TGTGCCTGGAGTGTACAGGGTGGGGGCTACACCTTC. Translating it yields CAWSVQGGGYTF. Filled out from reference TRBV30 and TRBJ1-2, the complete variable domain reads SQTIHQWPATLVQPVGSPLSLECTVEGTSNPNLYWYRQAAGRGLQLLFYSVGIGQISSEVPQNLSASRPQDRQFILSSKKLLLSDSGFYLCAWSVQGGGYTFGSGTRLTVV.

This clone was counted only a few times. The V gene is TRBV9, the J gene TRBJ1-2; the D is unclear. The CDR3 consists of 14 residues. V lost 2 bases, J lost 4 bases, and 12 bases lay in between. The germline V gene encodes CDR1 SGDLS and CDR2 YYNGEE. Written as DNA, the CDR3 is TGTGCCAGCAGCGTCGGGCTTGAGGGCTATGGCTACACCTTC. Amino acids: CASSVGLEGYGYTF.

The gene calls are TRBV3-1 (or the pseudogene TRBV3-2) and TRBJ1-1; D is uncertain. Germline V lookup: CDR1 LGHDT, CDR2 YNNKEL (reference sequence). The V gene lost 4 bases and the J gene lost 1 base, with 13 bases spanning the gap. The CDR3 runs to 15 residues. CDR3 DNA sequence: TGTGCCAGCAGCCCCCACCCCGGAGGGAACACTGAAGCTTTCTTT. Its translation: CASSPHPGGNTEAFF.

The chain uses TRBV5-5 and TRBJ1-1; D gene ambiguous. Germline V gene sequence: CDR1 SGHKS, CDR2 YYEKEE (reference sequence). V lost 0 bases and J 0 bases, leaving 18 bases between the germline ends. This CDR3 comprises 18 residues. CDR3 sequence reads: CASSLVEGWASMNTEAFF. In DNA form, the CDR3 reads TGTGCCAGCAGCTTGGTCGAGGGCTGGGCCTCCATGAACACTGAAGCTTTCTTT.

This chain joins TRBV6-6 and TRBJ1-2; TRBD1 agrees at 10 bases. Germline CDR1 reads MNHNY; CDR2 reads SVGAGI (reference sequence). There are 14 residues in the CDR3. Unmatched junction bases numbered 5, after V lost 5 bases and J lost 5 bases. The CDR3 bases are TGTGCCAGCAGTCGGACAGGGGGTAATTATGGCTACACCTTC. Protein: CASSRTGGNYGYTF.

This chain joins TRBV9 and TRBJ2-4; 9 nucleotides align to TRBD1. The germline gives CDR1 SGDLS, CDR2 YYNGEE. The trim removed 3 bases at V and 4 bases at J, leaving 2 bases unmatched. The CDR3 sequence is 14 residues long. In DNA form, the CDR3 reads TGTGCCAGCAGCGGCGGGACAGGGAAAAACATTCAGTACTTC. As protein: CASSGGTGKNIQYF. The entire variable domain, with the rest obtained from reference TRBV9 and TRBJ2-4, is as follows: DSGVTQTPKHLITATGQRVTLRCSPRSGDLSVYWYQQSLDQGLQFLIQYYNGEERAKGNILERFSAQQFPDLHSELNLSSLELGDSALYFCASSGGTGKNIQYFGAGTRLSVL.

The chain couples TRBV10-1 to TRBJ2-7; 9 nucleotides match TRBD1. The V gene end was trimmed by 6 bases and the J gene end by 0 bases; junction bases not matched to a gene: 3. Germline V gives CDR1 WNHNN, CDR2 SYGVQD (reference sequence). The CDR3 is made up of 14 amino acids. CDR3 DNA sequence: TGCGCCAGCAGCGGGACAGGGTTCTCCTACGAGCAGTACTTC. Amino acids: CASSGTGFSYEQYF.

The rearrangement links TRBV14 to TRBJ2-7; 11 bases map to TRBD1. The CDR3 consists of 16 residues. The junction had 4 bases not matched to a gene; V was cut back by 0 bases and J by 3 bases. Germline CDR1 SGHDN, CDR2 FVKESK. The CDR3 loop reads CASSQDWTGGFYEQYF. DNA for the CDR3: TGTGCCAGCAGCCAAGATTGGACAGGGGGCTTCTACGAGCAGTACTTC.

This chain uses TRBV4-2 with TRBJ2-7; 8 bases match TRBD2. Germline V CDR1 and CDR2: LGHNA, YNFKEQ. The CDR3 extends over 15 amino acids. Trimming removed 3 bases from V and 2 bases from J; junction bases left unmatched: 6. CDR3 nucleotides: TGTGCCAGCAGCCACCATAGCGGGGCCGCCTACGAGCAGTACTTC. Protein sequence: CASSHHSGAAYEQYF.

This clone was picked up one time. The chain uses TRBV7-6 and TRBJ2-3; TRBD2 is a possible D gene (6 bases). The CDR3 totals 15 residues. Germline values: CDR1 SGHVS, CDR2 FNYEAQ. Trimming took off 7 bases at V and 0 bases at J, with 14 bases between the two ends. CDR3 protein: CASTRLGGSTDTQYF. CDR3 coding DNA: TGTGCCAGCACGCGCCTGGGGGGAAGCACAGATACGCAGTATTTT.

This clone was counted a single time. The chain carries TRBV7-2 and TRBJ1-1; no clear D. In germline, CDR1 is SGHTA, CDR2 FQGNSA. This CDR3 is 15 amino acids long. V was clipped by 5 bases and J by 2 bases, with 15 bases between them. The CDR3 here is CASSPAGIKNTEAFF. DNA for the CDR3: TGTGCCAGCAGCCCCGCGGGGATAAAAAACACTGAAGCTTTCTTT.

The chain recombines TRBV5-1 with TRBJ1-1, with 9 nucleotides matching TRBD1. Germline CDR1 SGHRS, CDR2 YFSETQ. The CDR3 sequence is 15 residues long. V trimming: 6 bases; J trimming: 5 bases; junction bases outside the gene matches: 11. The CDR3 bases are TGCGCCAGCACTCTTTGGGGACAGGGTGATACTGAAGCTTTCTTT. Protein product: CASTLWGQGDTEAFF.

The chain has TRBV11-2 and TRBJ2-7; 9 bases map to TRBD1. The V segment lost 1 base and the J segment 0 bases; nucleotides outside the gene matches: 4. The CDR3 sequence is 16 residues long. The germline CDR1 and CDR2 sequences are SGHAT and FQNNGV. CDR3 in DNA: TGTGCCAGCAGCTTAGGGGGGACAGGGATCTCCTACGAGCAGTACTTC. Its protein product is CASSLGGTGISYEQYF.

The chain recombines TRBV19 with TRBJ1-2; the match to TRBD1 covers 8 bases. With 3 bases clipped from V and 7 bases from J, the junction kept 4 bases outside the gene matches. The CDR3 is 13 amino acids. Germline V lookup: CDR1 LNHDA, CDR2 SQIVND (reference sequence). The CDR3 DNA sequence: TGTGCCAGTAGTATGACAGGGGCGCTTGGCTACACCTTC. It is translated as CASSMTGALGYTF. Full variable domain (outside the CDR3, taken from reference TRBV19 and TRBJ1-2): DGGITQSPKYLFRKEGQNVTLSCEQNLNHDAMYWYRQDPGQGLRLIYYSQIVNDFQKGDIAEGYSVSREKKESFPLTVTSAQKNPTAFYLCASSMTGALGYTFGSGTRLTVV.

The chain has TRBV7-6 and TRBJ1-2; 8 positions match TRBD1. V dropped 1 base and J dropped 8; count of bases not matched to a gene: 15. This CDR3 contains 17 residues. Germline-derived CDR1 and CDR2 are SGHVS and FNYEAQ. CDR3 DNA sequence: TGTGCCAGCAGCTTAGATCCAGGGGGCATTTCTACGGCCGGCTACACCTTC. It codes for CASSLDPGGISTAGYTF.

The V call is TRBV5-1, the J call TRBJ2-2, with D possibly TRBD2 on 5 matching bases. CDR3 length: 15 residues. The ends were cut back, 5 bases at V and 3 bases at J, with 14 bases in the middle. Germline assignment: CDR1 SGHRS and CDR2 YFSETQ. The CDR3 is CASRLRNGDTGELFF. CDR3 in DNA: TGCGCCAGCAGACTTCGGAACGGGGACACCGGGGAGCTGTTTTTT.

The rearrangement uses TRBV11-1 and TRBJ2-5; tentative D call: TRBD1 (5 bases). Germline-derived CDR1 and CDR2 are SGHAT and FQDESV (reference sequence). The CDR3 runs to 13 residues. The V end lost 3 bases, the J end lost 2 bases, and 7 bases lay between the germline ends. The CDR3 reads CASSFTGQETQYF. DNA of the CDR3: TGTGCCAGCAGCTTTACAGGTCAAGAGACCCAGTACTTC.